This T cell receptor (beta chain) was obtained from a study of cytomegalovirus exposure and HLA in healthy donors. Whole-study findings and limits: As confirmed in vitro, a few CMV-associated chains were specific for CMV antigens. Later, an analysis found that TCR clusters from the first cohort tended to co-occur in the roughly 110 validation repertoires. According to the study, around 160 TCR beta chains were cytomegalovirus-associated.

Among the approximately 110 subjects of the validation cohort, separate from the roughly 600-subject first cohort, were the donors. With regard to this clone: Antigen: not known.

CDR3 size: 14 residues. V lost 2 bases, J lost 8 bases, and 10 bases lay in between. Germline loops: CDR1 LNHDA, CDR2 SQIVND (reference sequence). Sequencing was performed with immunoSEQ multiplex PCR; in TCRdb, only in-frame clones are kept and a portion is missing. Here the sample spans a few hundred thousand clones, just over 90% being singletons. The sample comprised PBMCs. The genes are TRBV19 and TRBJ1-6; no reliable D call. This TCR was sampled from a woman aged 18-30 years in good health and CMV-seronegative. The CDR3: CASSITERDSPLHF. In nucleotides, the CDR3 is TGTGCCAGTAGTATAACTGAGAGGGATTCACCCCTCCACTTT.